The subject of this entry is one T cell receptor beta chain. Its antigen is unknown. This CDR3 is 15 amino acids long. Germline CDR1 reads SQVTM; CDR2 reads ANQGSEA. J lost 3 bases, V lost 4 bases, and 7 bases had no gene match. This sample stems from a study of cytomegalovirus exposure and HLA in healthy donors. The primer mix had 60 Vbeta and 13 Jbeta primers. TCRdb's copy holds only in-frame clones and misses some; the assay was immunoSEQ multiplex PCR. Of about 200,000 clones listed, about 78% are singletons. As for the donors, each was a healthy bone marrow donor. At the time of sampling, donors were nominally healthy, though unrecorded immune exposures were likely. Whole-study findings and limits: As a later analysis revealed, most CMV-associated TCR beta chains appeared HLA-restricted. Immune exposure information comprised only CMV serostatus.

The sequenced material came from PBMCs. The sequence was collected from a woman aged 25 to 39 in good health and CMV-seronegative. J is TRBJ1-5 and V is TRBV29-1, with 9 nucleotides matching TRBD1. The CDR3 DNA is TGCAGCGTTGCTACGGGACAGGGCGACAATCAGCCCCAGCATTTT. Translating gives CSVATGQGDNQPQHF.